Presented here are 18 T cell receptor beta chains from one specimen sequenced in a study of shared clonotypes between healthy human individuals. Clones were read by immunoSEQ multiplex PCR, and TCRdb kept only the in-frame ones, dropping some. Of hundreds of thousands of clones in the sample, around two thirds were seen once. The sample taken for sequencing was memory CD4+ T cells sorted from blood. Subset indicated: CD45RA-negative fraction. The source of these receptors is a woman in her twenties or thirties in good health.

This clone was detected only once. The V gene is TRBV7-2, the J gene TRBJ1-3; D ambiguous. With 5 bases removed from V and 1 base from J, the gap between germline ends came to 12 bases. CDR1 and CDR2 from the germline V gene are SGHTA and FQGNSA. CDR3 length: 15 amino acids. CDR3: CASSIRRGSGNTIYF. The CDR3 DNA sequence: TGTGCCAGCAGCATACGCCGGGGTTCTGGAAACACCATATATTTT.

This chain uses TRBV18 with TRBJ1-5, with D unclear. Germline assignment: CDR1 KGHSH and CDR2 LQKENI. With 3 bases removed from V and 0 bases from J, the gap between germline ends came to 9 bases. This CDR3 has 15 amino acids. The CDR3 DNA is TGTGCCAGCTCACCGCGGACGAATAGCAATCAGCCCCAGCATTTT. This codes for CASSPRTNSNQPQHF. Looking up the rest from reference TRBV18 and TRBJ1-5 gives the full variable domain: NAGVMQNPRHLVRRRGQEARLRCSPMKGHSHVYWYRQLPEEGLKFMVYLQKENIIDESGMPKERFSAEFPKEGPSILRIQQVVRGDSAAYFCASSPRTNSNQPQHFGDGTRLSIL.

The V gene is TRBV5-1, the J gene TRBJ2-5; unclear D gene. The CDR3 runs to 16 residues. Trimming removed 3 bases at V and 4 bases at J, with 19 bases between. Germline V gives CDR1 SGHRS, CDR2 YFSETQ. CDR3 residues: CASSSSSTRGGETQYF. The CDR3 coding sequence is TGCGCCAGCAGCTCCTCCTCCACCCGAGGCGGAGAGACCCAGTACTTC.

This clone was found a few times. The chain carries TRBV7-2 and TRBJ1-1; D remains ambiguous. Germline-derived CDR1 and CDR2 are SGHTA and FQGNSA. Deletions cut 5 bases from V and 5 bases from J, with 6 bases between. The CDR3 has 11 amino acids. The CDR3 DNA sequence: TGTGCCAGCAGCGAGAGGACTGAAGCTTTCTTT. This encodes CASSERTEAFF.

J is TRBJ2-7 and V is TRBV7-8; 7 positions agree with TRBD1. CDR3 length equals 13 residues. Germline CDR1 reads SGHVS; CDR2 reads FQNEAQ. After removal of 6 bases from V and 6 bases from J, the junction contained 8 bases not matched to a gene. CDR3 protein: CASRRLGGLEQYF. The CDR3 nucleotides read TGTGCCAGCAGGAGGCTAGGGGGCCTCGAGCAGTACTTC.

The rearrangement uses TRBV5-1 and TRBJ2-5; 7 bases are a match to TRBD2. Trimming took 0 bases from V and 4 from J; bases not matched to a gene: 9. Germline V lookup: CDR1 SGHRS, CDR2 YFSETQ. This CDR3 comprises 16 residues. CDR3 sequence: CASSLGPSGGGETQYF. In DNA form, the CDR3 reads TGCGCCAGCAGCTTGGGTCCTAGCGGAGGAGGAGAGACCCAGTACTTC.

The chain recombines TRBV7-8 with TRBJ2-1; possibly TRBD2 for D (5 bases). Trimming shortened V by 7 bases and J by 3 bases, and 13 bases separated the two germline ends. From germline, CDR1 is SGHVS and CDR2 FQNEAQ. The CDR3 has 14 residues. The CDR3 sequence is CASILGANYNEQFF. The CDR3 DNA sequence: TGTGCCAGCATCCTGGGAGCGAACTACAATGAGCAGTTCTTC.

The genes are TRBV28 and TRBJ2-2; no definite D call. Germline values: CDR1 MDHEN, CDR2 SYDVKM. The CDR3 sequence is 15 residues long. The V end was cut by 6 bases, the J end by 0 bases, with 11 bases between. Here the CDR3 reads CASRSGPSNTGELFF. The CDR3 DNA reads TGTGCCAGCAGATCTGGGCCTTCGAACACCGGGGAGCTGTTTTTT. Drawing the rest from reference TRBV28 and TRBJ2-2, the complete variable domain is DVKVTQSSRYLVKRTGEKVFLECVQDMDHENMFWYRQDPGLGLRLIYFSYDVKMKEKGDIPEGYSVSREKKERFSLILESASTNQTSMYLCASRSGPSNTGELFFGEGSRLTVL.

This sequence joins TRBV5-1 and TRBJ2-3, with D perhaps matching TRBD1 (6 bases). Trimming took off 0 bases at V and 0 bases at J, with 8 bases between the two ends. In germline, CDR1 is SGHRS, CDR2 YFSETQ. This CDR3 region has 15 residues. This CDR3 reads CASSLVGHSTDTQYF. The DNA of the CDR3 is TGCGCCAGCAGCTTGGTGGGACACAGCACAGATACGCAGTATTTT.

The CDR3 protein is CASSTGRNTEAFF. The CDR3 DNA sequence: TGTGCCAGTAGTACGGGCCGGAACACTGAAGCTTTCTTT. The chain employs TRBV19 and TRBJ1-1; D remains ambiguous. CDR1 is LNHDA, CDR2 SQIVND, per germline (reference sequence). CDR3 size: 13 residues. V lost 4 bases to trimming and J lost 1 base, with 7 bases between them.

The chain employs TRBV28 and TRBJ1-1; D is uncertain. The V gene lost 5 bases and the J gene lost 1 base, with 17 bases spanning the gap. This CDR3 has 16 residues. Germline V gene sequence: CDR1 MDHEN, CDR2 SYDVKM. The CDR3 region is CASSQRRTSKNTEAFF. For the CDR3, the DNA is TGTGCCAGCAGTCAACGAAGGACGAGTAAGAACACTGAAGCTTTCTTT.

There are a few counts of this clone. Within the sample, other DNA sequences also encode this same CDR3. The V call is TRBV27, the J call TRBJ1-3; a weak D match, TRBD1 (6 bases). Trimming removed 3 bases from V and 0 bases from J, with 6 bases in between. The CDR3 runs 14 residues. In germline, CDR1 is MNHEY, CDR2 SMNVEV (reference sequence). The chain's CDR3 is CASSLGHSGNTIYF. DNA of the CDR3: TGTGCCAGCAGTTTGGGACACTCTGGAAACACCATATATTTT.

The V gene is TRBV7-8, the J gene TRBJ1-2, with 7 bases aligning to TRBD1. The length of the CDR3 is 16 residues. The ends lost 1 base at V and 6 bases at J; junction bases unmatched: 11. Germline V gene data show CDR1 as SGHVS and CDR2 as FQNEAQ. The CDR3 DNA reads TGTGCCAGCAGCTTAGACCCGACAGGGAGGGCTAATGGCTACACCTTC. This translates into CASSLDPTGRANGYTF.

The chain joins TRBV10-3 to TRBJ2-3, with TRBD2 matching 11 bases. J was trimmed by 1 base and V by 5 bases; bases with no gene match: 5. From germline, CDR1 is ENHRY and CDR2 SYGVKD. The CDR3 extends over 16 amino acids. DNA for the CDR3: TGTGCCATCAGTACCACTAGCGGGAGAGGCACAGATACGCAGTATTTT. As protein: CAISTTSGRGTDTQYF.

Many counts were recorded for this clone. The rearrangement links TRBV7-2 to TRBJ2-3; D ambiguous. This CDR3 spans 13 amino acids. Per the germline V gene, CDR1 is SGHTA and CDR2 is FQGNSA. V was cut by 10 bases and J by 4 bases, with 15 bases left in between. CDR3: CATNSYAADTQYF. In DNA form, the CDR3 reads TGTGCCACCAATTCATATGCGGCAGATACGCAGTATTTT.

About this clone: This likely reflects a read error, since a far larger clone is one base away. The sample carries other DNA sequences with the same CDR3. J is TRBJ1-2 and V is TRBV28, with TRBD1 matching 8 bases. This CDR3 is built from 17 residues. Germline lookup yields CDR1 MDHEN and CDR2 SYDVKM. In nucleotides, the CDR3 is TGTGCAAGCAGTTTCTGGACAGGGCTTACCGGGAACTATGGCTACACCTTC. Encoded protein: CASSFWTGLTGNYGYTF.

V gene TRBV10-1 combines with J gene TRBJ2-2; 9 bases map to TRBD2. This CDR3 has 16 amino acids. CDR1 and CDR2 from the germline V gene are WNHNN and SYGVQD (reference sequence). Unmatched junction bases numbered 7, after V lost 3 bases and J lost 5 bases. The CDR3 loop reads CASSESGRRRTGELFF. CDR3 nucleotides: TGCGCCAGCAGTGAAAGCGGGAGGAGACGTACCGGGGAGCTGTTTTTT.

The rearrangement joins TRBV5-1 to TRBJ1-1; the D is unclear. The V gene lost 0 bases and the J gene lost 0 bases, with 6 bases spanning the gap. CDR1 SGHRS and CDR2 YFSETQ come from the germline V gene. There are 14 residues in the CDR3. The CDR3 region has the DNA TGCGCCAGCAGCTTGGAGACATTGAACACTGAAGCTTTCTTT. Its translation: CASSLETLNTEAFF.